The rows below give T cell receptor beta chains drawn from one sample of a study of blood T cell repertoires in COVID-19. The table came from immunoSEQ multiplex PCR; TCRdb's copy has only in-frame clones and leaves some out. This sample has approximately 160,000 clones; less than 90% occur once, and the top ten carry about 14%. Sample: peripheral blood. The receptors shown here come from a man between 18 and 29 years old with active or convalescent COVID-19. CDR3s include the opening cysteine and the closing phenylalanine or tryptophan. The D gene is left open where the match is weak. Not every row has a clone size; where given, it reads once, few, many or a size class.

>TRBV5-4|TRBD1|.|TRBJ2-7
TGTGCCAGCAGCTTGGGACCCCAGGGGGACAACGAGCAGTACTTC
CASSLGPQGDNEQYF
>TRBV6-4|.|.|TRBJ2-2
TGTGCCAGCAGTGACCGGAACACCGGGGAGCTGTTTTTT
CASSDRNTGELFF
>TRBV5-6|TRBD2|.|TRBJ2-1
TGTGCCAGCAGCCCACCCCTAGCGGTCTACAATGAGCAGTTCTTC
CASSPPLAVYNEQFF
>TRBV6-5|TRBD2|few|TRBJ2-5
TGTGCCAGCAGGCACGGACTAGCGGGGCAAGAGACCCAGTACTTC
CASRHGLAGQETQYF
>TRBV4-1|TRBD1|.|TRBJ1-1
TGCGCCAGCAGCGCCACCGGGACAGGCAACACTGAAGCTTTCTTT
CASSATGTGNTEAFF
>TRBV7-3|.|.|TRBJ2-1
TGTGCCAGCAGCTTAATAGATCTGTCCAATGAGCAGTTCTTC
CASSLIDLSNEQFF
>TRBV30|TRBD2|.|TRBJ2-5
TGTGCCTGGAGTTGGGGACACCCTGGGACTAGCGGGAGGCAGACCCAGTACTTC
CAWSWGHPGTSGRQTQYF
>TRBV19|.|.|TRBJ1-3
TGTGCCAGTAACTATGGAGGGGCTGGAAACACCATATATTTT
CASNYGGAGNTIYF
>TRBV9|.|.|TRBJ2-1
TGTGCCAGCAGCGTTGGACAGAACAGCGTCTATGAGCAGTTCTTC
CASSVGQNSVYEQFF
>TRBV5-1|TRBD1|once|TRBJ2-1
TGCGCCAGCAGCTGGGACAGCCGATACAATGAGCAGTTCTTC
CASSWDSRYNEQFF
>TRBV7-3|TRBD2|.|TRBJ2-1
TGTGCCAGCAGCCTAGAAGGACTAGCCTACACTGAGCAGTTCTTC
CASSLEGLAYTEQFF
>TRBV2|TRBD1|.|TRBJ1-5
TGTGCCAGCAGGACCCAGGGGGCAGGCAATCAGCCCCAGCATTTT
CASRTQGAGNQPQHF
>TRBV5-6|.|.|TRBJ2-7
TGTGCCAGCGGCTCTATCGCTTACGAGCAGTACTTC
CASGSIAYEQYF
>TRBV5-1|.|.|TRBJ1-2
TGCGCCAGCAGGGGTCAGGATGATGGCTACACCTTC
CASRGQDDGYTF
>TRBV5-6|.|.|TRBJ1-1
TGTGCCAGCAGCTTGTTCGGGACACCCACTGGAGTGGCTTTCTTT
CASSLFGTPTGVAFF
>TRBV18|.|.|TRBJ2-5
TGTGCCAGCTCAAGCATTGGCGGGACCCAAGAGACCCAGTACTTC
CASSSIGGTQETQYF
>TRBV6-5|.|.|TRBJ1-1
TGTGCCAGCAGTTCTTCCAGGGGTTTGGGGAACACTGAAGCTTTCTTT
CASSSSRGLGNTEAFF
>TRBV10-3|.|.|TRBJ2-7
TGTGCCATCAGTCCAGAAGACTACGAGCAGTACTTC
CAISPEDYEQYF
>TRBV6-5|.|.|TRBJ2-2
TGTGCCAGCAGGGGGCCGAACACCGGGGAGCTGTTTTTT
CASRGPNTGELFF
>TRBV27|TRBD1|.|TRBJ1-2
TGTGCCAGCAGTAGAGGACAGGGGGCATCGTTAGATGGCTACACCTTC
CASSRGQGASLDGYTF
>TRBV7-9|.|once|TRBJ2-7
TGTGCCAGCAGCTCAGCAGTAGGGGGGACAGTACTCTCCTACGAGCAGTACTTC
CASSSAVGGTVLSYEQYF
>TRBV19|TRBD2|.|TRBJ2-3
TGTGCCAGTAGACTAGCGGGAGGGCGGGCAGATACGCAGTATTTT
CASRLAGGRADTQYF
>TRBV7-9|TRBD1|.|TRBJ2-1
TGTGCCAGCAGCTATGGGACAGTGATTGCCAATGAGCAGTTCTTC
CASSYGTVIANEQFF
>TRBV7-7|TRBD1|.|TRBJ1-6
TGTGCCAGCAGCTTAGACAGGGGCGGTAATTCACCCCTCCACTTT
CASSLDRGGNSPLHF
>TRBV6-5|TRBD2|.|TRBJ2-5
TGTGCCAGCCTTATGGGAGGGAATCAAGAGACCCAGTACTTC
CASLMGGNQETQYF
>TRBV25-1|TRBD1|.|TRBJ1-1
TGTGCCAGCAGTGGGACAGGGGCCACTGAAGCTTTCTTT
CASSGTGATEAFF
>TRBV6-5|TRBD2|.|TRBJ2-1
TGTGCCAGCAGGCTAGCGGGAGAAAATGAGCAGTTCTTC
CASRLAGENEQFF
>TRBV19|.|.|TRBJ1-3
TGTGCCAGTAGTATTACGGGGAGCTCTGGAAACACCATATATTTT
CASSITGSSGNTIYF